This TCR beta chain originates from a study of CD8+ T cells in alopecia areata (dated by TCRdb to between 2018 and 2020). For context, the study as a whole: The treated patients took part in an open-label pilot trial in which moderate-to-severe alopecia areata was treated with oral tofacitinib at 5 to 10 mg twice daily. On the human side, TCRbeta sequencing was run on scalp tissue and on sorted CD4+ and CD8+ peripheral blood T cells from healthy controls and from alopecia areata patients with either patchy or totalis/universalis disease. Clonality in the scalp was compared among normal scalp (n=4), patchy alopecia areata scalp (n=8), and alopecia totalis/universalis scalp (n=8). High-throughput TCRbeta sequencing was used to examine T cell clonal expansion in alopecia areata in both the C3H/HeJ mouse model and human patients. Patients on tofacitinib were biopsied at baseline and after 4 and 24 weeks of treatment, and several of the patients also had a later scalp biopsy. Patients received tofacitinib for 6 to 18 months and were then followed off drug for 6 months to check for delayed response and recurrence. Amplification of TCRbeta CDR3 regions was done by immunoSEQ multiplex PCR using 35 Vbeta forward primers and 13 Jbeta reverse primers. The RNA source kit depended on sample type: the PAXgene miRNA kit for fixed scalp, the miRNeasy kit for PBMCs, and the RNeasy kit for mouse skin. Disease severity in treated patients was measured with the SALT score, which quantifies the percentage of affected scalp surface area. The research as a whole found: Because the treated cohort was small and included a single nonresponder, larger studies are needed to assess links between baseline CD8+ expansion and response. Compared with mice, TCR sequences shared between patients were less clear, possibly partly because of HLA diversity across the patient population. Many expanded lesional clones were found to persist in scalp and blood during tofacitinib treatment, and relapse after treatment cessation may be partly explained by this persistence. Lesional scalp, especially in alopecia totalis/universalis, showed higher clonality and more expanded CD8+ clones than normal scalp, suggesting antigenic drive. Unlike mouse skin, which is dominated by gammadelta T cells, normal human skin has resident alphabeta T cells that are also sequenced, and this complicates analysis of the scalp TCR repertoire. Tofacitinib significantly lowered scalp clonality and the number of expanded CD8+ clones among the top 100 scalp clones.

Worth noting for this clone: Its specific antigen is unknown. The junction does not match germline at one end; this may be a read error.

The library was built by means of the immunoSEQ multiplex PCR assay. To provide template for TCR sequencing, every sample had RNA extracted and reverse transcribed into cDNA. First-strand cDNA was synthesized with SuperScript III using a 2:1 mix of oligo-dT and random hexamers. A synthetic immune receptor repertoire was used to gauge amplification bias, and whatever bias remained was removed computationally. As for the original processing: Raw reads were preprocessed to remove errors, and CDR3 was defined by IMGT conventions from the conserved cysteine to phenylalanine. Clonality was calculated as 1 minus Shannon entropy normalized by log2 of the number of productive unique TCRs. CD4 or CD8 identity of scalp clones was inferred by cross-referencing scalp TCRbeta sequences with sorted blood CD4 and CD8 repertoires. The clones in this table, taken by TCRdb from immuneACCESS, are in-frame only. Not every clone is retained; where verified, under half of the shortfall comes from an unresolved V gene, and the cause of the rest is unknown. Clone size and V and J calls were adopted from that table, with D and trimming inferred from the DNA. This sample lists approximately 220,000 clones; around two fifths were detected once. 0.45% to 0.55% of the sample comes from the top ten.

The treatment or condition label here, explained by the study, means: oral pan-JAK inhibitor, 5-10 mg twice daily. Lesional scalp punch biopsies and peripheral blood were collected from alopecia areata patients. PBMCs were isolated by density centrifugation and stained for CD3, CD4 and CD8, and CD4+ and CD8+ T cells were sorted on a FACSAria. For CDR1 and CDR2, the germline V gene (reference sequence) lists SEHNR and FQNEAQ. Including the terminal cysteine and phenylalanine, the CDR3 comprises 14 residues. Of all the DNA, just the CDR3 is kept, 42 bases in frame from base 1. The starting material was CD4+ T cells sorted from blood, obtained at approximately week 34, from a patient treated with tofacitinib. Recombination linked TRBV7-9 to TRBJ2-5; the D gene may be TRBD1 or TRBD2, since each aligns over 9 bases. This clonotype was sampled from a human donor with alopecia areata. Here is the DNA: TGTGCCAGCAGCCTAGCGGGACAGGGAATGGTGCAGTACTTC. Its translation is CASSLAGQGMVQYF.